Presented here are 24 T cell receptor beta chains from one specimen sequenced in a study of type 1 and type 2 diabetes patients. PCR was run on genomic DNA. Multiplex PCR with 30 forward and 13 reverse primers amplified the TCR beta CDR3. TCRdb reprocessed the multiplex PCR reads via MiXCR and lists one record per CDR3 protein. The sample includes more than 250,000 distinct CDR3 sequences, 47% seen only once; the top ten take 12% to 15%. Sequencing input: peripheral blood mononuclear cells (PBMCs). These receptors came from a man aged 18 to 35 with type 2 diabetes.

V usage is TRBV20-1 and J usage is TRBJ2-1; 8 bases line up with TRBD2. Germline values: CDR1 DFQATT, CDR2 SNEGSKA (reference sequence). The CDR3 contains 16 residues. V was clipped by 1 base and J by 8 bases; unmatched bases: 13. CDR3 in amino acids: CSARGALSGRSDEQFF. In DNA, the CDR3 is TGCAGTGCTAGAGGCGCCTTGAGCGGGAGATCGGATGAGCAGTTCTTC.

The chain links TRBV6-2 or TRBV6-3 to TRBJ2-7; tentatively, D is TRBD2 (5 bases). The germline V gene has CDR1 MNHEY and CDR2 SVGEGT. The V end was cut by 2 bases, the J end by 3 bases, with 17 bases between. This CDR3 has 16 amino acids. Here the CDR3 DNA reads TGTGCCAGCAGTTACGTCCTGGGGAGACGGGACTACGAGCAGTACTTC. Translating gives CASSYVLGRRDYEQYF.

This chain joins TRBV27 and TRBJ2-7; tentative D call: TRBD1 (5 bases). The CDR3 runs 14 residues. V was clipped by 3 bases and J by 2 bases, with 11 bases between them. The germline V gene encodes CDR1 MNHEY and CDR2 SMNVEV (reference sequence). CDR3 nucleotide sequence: TGTGCCAGCAGTTTCAAGGGGATCCCCTACGAGCAGTACTTC. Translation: CASSFKGIPYEQYF.

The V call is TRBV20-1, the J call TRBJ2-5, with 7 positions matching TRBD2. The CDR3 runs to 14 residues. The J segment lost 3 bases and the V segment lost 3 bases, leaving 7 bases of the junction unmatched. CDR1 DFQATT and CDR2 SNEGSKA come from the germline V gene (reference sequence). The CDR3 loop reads CSARLGLREETQYF. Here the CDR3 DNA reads TGCAGTGCTAGGCTGGGACTACGAGAAGAGACCCAGTACTTC.

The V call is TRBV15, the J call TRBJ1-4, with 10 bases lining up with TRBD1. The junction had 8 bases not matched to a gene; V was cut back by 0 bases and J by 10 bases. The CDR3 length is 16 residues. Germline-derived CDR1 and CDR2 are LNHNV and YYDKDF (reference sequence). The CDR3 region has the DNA TGTGCCACCAGCAGAGATCGAGGACAGGGGGGTGGAAAACTGTTTTTT. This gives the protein CATSRDRGQGGGKLFF.

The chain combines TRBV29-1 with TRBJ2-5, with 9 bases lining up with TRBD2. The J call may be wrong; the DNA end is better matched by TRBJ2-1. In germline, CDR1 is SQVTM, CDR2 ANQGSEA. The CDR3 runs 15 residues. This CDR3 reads CSVEESGRWFDEQFF. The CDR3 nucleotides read TGCAGCGTTGAAGAGAGCGGGAGGTGGTTTGATGAGCAGTTCTTC.

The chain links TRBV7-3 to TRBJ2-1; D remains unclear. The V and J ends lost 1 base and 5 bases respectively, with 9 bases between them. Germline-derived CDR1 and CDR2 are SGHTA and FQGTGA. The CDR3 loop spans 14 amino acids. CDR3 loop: CASSLIEENNEQFF. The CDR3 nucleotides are TGTGCCAGCAGCTTAATAGAGGAGAACAATGAGCAGTTCTTC.

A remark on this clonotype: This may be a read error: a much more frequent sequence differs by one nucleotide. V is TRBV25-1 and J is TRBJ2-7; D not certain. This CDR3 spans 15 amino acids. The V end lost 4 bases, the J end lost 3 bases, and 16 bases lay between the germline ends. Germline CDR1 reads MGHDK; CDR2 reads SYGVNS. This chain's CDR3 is CASSGAPATHYEQYF. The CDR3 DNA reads TGTGCCAGCAGTGGGGCTCCCGCGACGCACTACGAGCAGTACTTC.

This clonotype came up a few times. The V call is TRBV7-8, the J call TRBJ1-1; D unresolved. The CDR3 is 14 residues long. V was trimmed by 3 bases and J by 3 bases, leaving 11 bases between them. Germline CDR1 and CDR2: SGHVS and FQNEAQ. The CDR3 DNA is TGTGCCAGCAGCTTTAGGCTCGGGGACACTGAAGCTTTCTTT. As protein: CASSFRLGDTEAFF.

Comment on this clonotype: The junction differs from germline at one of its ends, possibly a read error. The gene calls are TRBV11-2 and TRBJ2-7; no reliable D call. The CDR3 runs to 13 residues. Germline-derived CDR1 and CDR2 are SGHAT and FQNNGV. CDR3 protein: CASTLGRFYEQYF. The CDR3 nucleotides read TGTGCCAGCACCTTAGGACGGTTCTACGAGCAGTACTTC. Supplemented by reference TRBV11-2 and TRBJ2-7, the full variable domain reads EAGVAQSPRYKIIEKRQSVAFWCNPISGHATLYWYQQILGQGPKLLIQFQNNGVVDDSQLPKDRFSAERLKGVDSTLKIQPAKLEDSAVYLCASTLGRFYEQYFGPGTRLTVT.

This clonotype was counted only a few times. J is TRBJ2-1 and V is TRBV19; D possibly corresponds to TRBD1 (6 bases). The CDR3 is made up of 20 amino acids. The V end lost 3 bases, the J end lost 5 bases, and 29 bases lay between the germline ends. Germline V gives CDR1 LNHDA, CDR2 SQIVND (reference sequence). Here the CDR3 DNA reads TGTGCCAGTAGTATTGGTTACTCTCAAGAGTATGGACAGCTTCACAATGAGCAGTTCTTC. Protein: CASSIGYSQEYGQLHNEQFF.

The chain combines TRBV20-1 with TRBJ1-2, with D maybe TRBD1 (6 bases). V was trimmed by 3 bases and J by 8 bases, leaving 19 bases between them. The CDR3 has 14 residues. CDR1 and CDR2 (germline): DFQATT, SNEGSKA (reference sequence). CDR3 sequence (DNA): TGCAGTGCTAGGGAATCTCAGGGGCTTGGGGGCTACACCTTC. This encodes CSARESQGLGGYTF.

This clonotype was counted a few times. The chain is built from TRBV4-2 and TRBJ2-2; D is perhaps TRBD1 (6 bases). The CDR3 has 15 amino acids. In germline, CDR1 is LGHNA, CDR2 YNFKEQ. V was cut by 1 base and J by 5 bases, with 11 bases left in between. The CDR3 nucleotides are TGTGCCAGCAGCCAAGCTGACAGGATGACCGGGGAGCTGTTTTTT. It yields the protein CASSQADRMTGELFF.

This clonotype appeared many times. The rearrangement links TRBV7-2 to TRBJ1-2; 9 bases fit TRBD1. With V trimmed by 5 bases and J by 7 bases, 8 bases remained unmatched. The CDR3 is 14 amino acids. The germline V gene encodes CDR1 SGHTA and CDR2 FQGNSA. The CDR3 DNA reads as TGTGCCAGCAGCACCCGACAGGGGGGAAGTGGCTACACCTTC. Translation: CASSTRQGGSGYTF.

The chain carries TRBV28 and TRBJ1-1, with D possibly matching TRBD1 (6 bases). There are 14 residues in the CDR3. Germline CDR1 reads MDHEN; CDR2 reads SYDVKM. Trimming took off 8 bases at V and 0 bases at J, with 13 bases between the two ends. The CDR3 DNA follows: TGTGCCAGCTGGGGGGCCGGAATGAACACTGAAGCTTTCTTT. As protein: CASWGAGMNTEAFF.

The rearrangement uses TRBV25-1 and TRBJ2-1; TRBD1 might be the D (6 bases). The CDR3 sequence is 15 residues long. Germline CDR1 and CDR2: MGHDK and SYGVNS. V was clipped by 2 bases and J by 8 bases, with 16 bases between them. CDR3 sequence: CASSEPTGRGDEQFF. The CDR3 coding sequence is TGTGCCAGCAGTGAACCGACAGGTCGAGGCGATGAGCAGTTCTTC.

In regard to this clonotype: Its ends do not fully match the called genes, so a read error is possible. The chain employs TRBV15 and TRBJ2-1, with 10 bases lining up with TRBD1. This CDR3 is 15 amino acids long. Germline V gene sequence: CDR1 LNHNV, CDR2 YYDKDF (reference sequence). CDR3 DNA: TGTGCCACCAGCACAGCGGGACAGGGGAACAATGGGCAGTTCTTC. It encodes CATSTAGQGNNGQFF.

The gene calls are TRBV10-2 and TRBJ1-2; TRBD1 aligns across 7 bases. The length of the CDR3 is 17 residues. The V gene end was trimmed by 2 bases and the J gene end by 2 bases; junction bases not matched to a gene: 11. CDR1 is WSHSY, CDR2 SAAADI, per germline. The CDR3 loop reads CASSEPTQGQTNYGYTF. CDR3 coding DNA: TGCGCCAGCAGTGAGCCGACCCAGGGACAGACGAACTATGGCTACACCTTC.

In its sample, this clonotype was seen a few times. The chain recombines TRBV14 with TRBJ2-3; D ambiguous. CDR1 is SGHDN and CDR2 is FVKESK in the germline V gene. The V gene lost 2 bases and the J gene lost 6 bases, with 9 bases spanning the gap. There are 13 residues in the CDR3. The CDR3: CASSQNSYDTQYF. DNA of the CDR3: TGTGCCAGCAGCCAAAATTCCTACGATACGCAGTATTTT.

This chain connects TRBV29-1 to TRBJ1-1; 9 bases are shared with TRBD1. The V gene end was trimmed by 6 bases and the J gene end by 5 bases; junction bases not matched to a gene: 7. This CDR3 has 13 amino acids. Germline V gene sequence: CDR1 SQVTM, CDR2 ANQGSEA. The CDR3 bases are TGCAGCGTCTATGGACAGGGGTGGACTGAAGCTTTCTTT. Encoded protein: CSVYGQGWTEAFF.

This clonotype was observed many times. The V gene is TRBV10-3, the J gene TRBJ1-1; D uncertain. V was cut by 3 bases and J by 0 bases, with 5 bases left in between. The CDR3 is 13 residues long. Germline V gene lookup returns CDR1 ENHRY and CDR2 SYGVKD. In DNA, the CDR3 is TGTGCCATCAGTGACAGCCTGAACACTGAAGCTTTCTTT. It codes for CAISDSLNTEAFF.

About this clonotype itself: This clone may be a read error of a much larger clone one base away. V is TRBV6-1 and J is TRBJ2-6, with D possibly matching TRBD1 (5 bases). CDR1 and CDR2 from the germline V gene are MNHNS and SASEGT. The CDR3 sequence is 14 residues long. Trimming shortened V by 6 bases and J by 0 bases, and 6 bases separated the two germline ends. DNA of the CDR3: TGTGCCAGCAGAGACAGCTCTGGGGCCAACGTCCTGACTTTC. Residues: CASRDSSGANVLTF.

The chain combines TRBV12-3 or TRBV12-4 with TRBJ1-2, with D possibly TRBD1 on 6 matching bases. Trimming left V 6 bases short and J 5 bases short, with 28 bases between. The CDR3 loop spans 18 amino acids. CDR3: CASRRGGYGGGARYGYTF. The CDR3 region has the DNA TGTGCCAGCAGGAGGGGAGGGTACGGGGGGGGCGCCCGATATGGCTACACCTTC.

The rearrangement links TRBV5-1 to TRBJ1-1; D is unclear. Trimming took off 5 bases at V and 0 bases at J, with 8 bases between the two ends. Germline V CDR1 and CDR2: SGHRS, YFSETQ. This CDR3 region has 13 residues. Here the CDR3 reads CASRATMNTEAFF. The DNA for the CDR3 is TGCGCCAGCAGAGCAACAATGAACACTGAAGCTTTCTTT.